This T cell receptor (beta chain) was captured in a study of OX40 agonist ivuxolimab in advanced cancers. Findings of the study overall: Undetermined was the antigen specificity of the expanded peripheral T cells.

The method was immunoSEQ multiplex PCR; TCRdb's version includes in-frame clones alone and lacks a portion of them. The data contain tens of thousands of clones, 77% of them seen just once; the ten biggest clones take up approximately 15%. This clone is a singleton in its sample. Its antigen is unknown. The CDR3 runs to 15 residues. V lost 3 bases and J lost 5, with 14 bases in between. Germline loops: CDR1 KGHSH, CDR2 LQKENI. This rearrangement joins TRBV18 to TRBJ1-3; D remains ambiguous. The sample consisted of CD4+ or CD8+ T cells sorted from blood, taken in a trial of the OX40 agonist ivuxolimab. This sequence was found in an adult with an advanced solid tumor such as melanoma, head and neck, liver or kidney cancer. The CDR3 DNA sequence: TGTGCCAGCTCACCGGGATCCTTGGACCGAAACACCATATATTTT. Translating gives CASSPGSLDRNTIYF.